This TCR beta chain was recovered during a study of early T cells in non-severe SARS-CoV-2 infection. Molecules of cDNA were individually given unique molecular identifiers that were attached to them. MiXCR was run by TCRdb on the 5' RACE reads, yielding one entry per CDR3 protein. The sample lists fewer than 85,000 distinct CDR3 sequences, 11% occurring once. With 4 bases removed from V and 0 bases from J, the gap between germline ends came to 6 bases. Germline CDR1 is SGHDN and CDR2 is FVKESK. The CDR3 extends over 13 amino acids. Here the sequenced sample was whole blood, taken at baseline. This sequence joins TRBV14 and TRBJ1-1; D not certain. The sequence derives from an adult who was a healthcare worker with PCR-confirmed SARS-CoV-2 infection or an uninfected control (not recorded which). This CDR3 is CASSPRVNTEAFF. CDR3 DNA: TGTGCCAGCAGCCCCCGAGTGAACACTGAAGCTTTCTTT.